This entry describes one T cell receptor (beta chain). CDR1 is SGHRS, CDR2 YFSETQ, per germline. This CDR3 is 13 amino acids long. The germline V and J ends were trimmed by 4 bases and 4 bases, with 11 bases remaining between them. TCRdb re-derived calls from the 5' RACE reads in MiXCR, one entry per CDR3 protein. The sample records approximately 12,000 distinct CDR3 sequences, 51% being singletons. The sorted Tregs were CD4+CD25+CD127-/low cells. The TCR originated in a female donor with breast cancer. This rearrangement joins TRBV5-1 to TRBJ2-5; tentative D call: TRBD1 (6 bases). Sequenced sample: tumor-infiltrating Tregs sorted from the breast tumor. The CDR3 loop is CASSLKDRETQYF. The DNA for the CDR3 is TGCGCCAGCAGCCTTAAGGACAGAGAGACCCAGTACTTC.